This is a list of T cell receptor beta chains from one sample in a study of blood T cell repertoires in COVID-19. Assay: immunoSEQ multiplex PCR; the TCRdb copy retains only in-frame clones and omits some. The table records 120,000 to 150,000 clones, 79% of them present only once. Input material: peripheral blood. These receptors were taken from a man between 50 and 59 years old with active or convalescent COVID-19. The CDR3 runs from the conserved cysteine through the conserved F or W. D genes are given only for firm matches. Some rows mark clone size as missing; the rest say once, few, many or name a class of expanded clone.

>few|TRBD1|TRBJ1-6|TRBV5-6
TGTGCCAGCAGCTTATGGACAGGGGGACTAAATTCACCCCTCCACTTT
CASSLWTGGLNSPLHF
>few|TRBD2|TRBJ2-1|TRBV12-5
TGTGCTAGTGGTTTGGTACGACAGGGCGGCGGGAGGGCCCCCAATGAGCAGTTCTTC
CASGLVRQGGGRAPNEQFF
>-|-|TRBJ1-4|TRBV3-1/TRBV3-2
TGTGCCAGCAGCCAAGGGGGACTGGCGGAAAAACTGTTTTTT
CASSQGGLAEKLFF
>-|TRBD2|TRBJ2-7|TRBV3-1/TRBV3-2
TGTGCCAGCAGCTTAAACCCCGCGGGAGGGCCGGACGAGCAGTACTTC
CASSLNPAGGPDEQYF
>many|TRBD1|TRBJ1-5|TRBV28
TGTGCCAGCAGATCGGACAGGGATTTTTATCAGCCCCAGCATTTT
CASRSDRDFYQPQHF
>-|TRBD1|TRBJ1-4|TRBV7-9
TGTGCCAGCAGCCGGAGGACAGGGAACGAAAAACTGTTTTTT
CASSRRTGNEKLFF
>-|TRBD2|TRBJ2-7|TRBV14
TGTGCCAGCAGCCAAGACTGGGGCGGGAGCTCCTACGAGCAGTACTTC
CASSQDWGGSSYEQYF
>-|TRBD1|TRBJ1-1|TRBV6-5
TGTGCCAGCAGTTACGGACAGGGGGGCACTGAAGCTTTCTTT
CASSYGQGGTEAFF
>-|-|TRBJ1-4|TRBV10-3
TGTGCCATCGCCAGGGGTACCGGTGAAAAACTGTTTTTT
CAIARGTGEKLFF
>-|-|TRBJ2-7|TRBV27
TGTGCCAGCAGTTTACGAGGCTACAACTCCTACGAGCAGTACTTC
CASSLRGYNSYEQYF
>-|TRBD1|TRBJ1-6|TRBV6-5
TGTGCCAGCAGTTCGACAGGGCCTGCTAGTTCACCCCTCCACTTT
CASSSTGPASSPLHF
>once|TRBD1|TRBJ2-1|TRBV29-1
TGCAGCGCGTCAGGGACAGGCTCCTACAATGAGCAGTTCTTC
CSASGTGSYNEQFF
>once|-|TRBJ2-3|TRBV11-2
TGTGCCAGCGGGCCTTTCACAGATACGCAGTATTTT
CASGPFTDTQYF
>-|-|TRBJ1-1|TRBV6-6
TGTGCCAGCAGTTACCCCGCGGACATTCCCAGGTCTGAAGCTTTCTTT
CASSYPADIPRSEAFF
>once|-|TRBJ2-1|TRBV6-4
TGTGCCAGCAGTGACGCGGGGCACCCTAAGGATGAGCAGTTCTTC
CASSDAGHPKDEQFF
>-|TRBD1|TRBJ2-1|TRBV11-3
TGTGCCAGCAGCTCGGACAGGAGCTCCTACAATGAGCAGTTCTTC
CASSSDRSSYNEQFF
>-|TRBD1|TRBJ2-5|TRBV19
TGTGCCAGTAGTATGTGGAGGACAGGGGGACAGGAGACCCAGTACTTC
CASSMWRTGGQETQYF
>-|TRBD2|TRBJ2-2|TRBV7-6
TGTGCCAGCAGATTAGCGGGAGGAAAGGGCACCGGGGAGCTGTTTTTT
CASRLAGGKGTGELFF
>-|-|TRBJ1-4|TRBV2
TGTGCCAGCCCGATCCCCCCGGCGGGGGAAAAACTGTTTTTT
CASPIPPAGEKLFF
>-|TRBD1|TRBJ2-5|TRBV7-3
TGTGCCAGCAGCCCTGGGACAGGGGGAGGTCGAGAGACCCAGTACTTC
CASSPGTGGGRETQYF
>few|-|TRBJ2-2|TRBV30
TGTGCCTGGAGTGTCGGACAAGGGACCGGGGAGCTGTTTTTT
CAWSVGQGTGELFF
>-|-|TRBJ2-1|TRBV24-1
TGTGCCACCAGTGAGCCCGGGATACACAATGAGCAGTTCTTC
CATSEPGIHNEQFF
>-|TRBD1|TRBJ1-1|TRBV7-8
TGTGCCAGCAGCTCCCCCGGGACAGGGAACACTGAAGCTTTCTTT
CASSSPGTGNTEAFF
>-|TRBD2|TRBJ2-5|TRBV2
TGTGCCAGCAGTGGCTTCGGACTAGCGCTACAAGAGACCCAGTACTTC
CASSGFGLALQETQYF
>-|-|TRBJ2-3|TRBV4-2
TGTGCCAGCAGCCCCCAGCGGATAGATACGCAGTATTTT
CASSPQRIDTQYF
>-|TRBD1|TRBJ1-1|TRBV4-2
TGTGCCAGCAGCCAACCCTTGGGACAGGGGACTGAAGCTTTCTTT
CASSQPLGQGTEAFF
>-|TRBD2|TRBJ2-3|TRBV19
TGTGCCAGTTCGGACACCAGCGGGAGGACAGATACGCAGTATTTT
CASSDTSGRTDTQYF
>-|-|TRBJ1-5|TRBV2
TGTGCCAGCAGTGGAGGGCTTGGCCAGCCCCAGCATTTT
CASSGGLGQPQHF
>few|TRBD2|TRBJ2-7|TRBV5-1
TGCGCCAGCAGCTTGGCCTCACTAGCGGACTACGAGCAGTACTTC
CASSLASLADYEQYF
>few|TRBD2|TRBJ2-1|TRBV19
TGTGCCAGTAGTAGAGTCCGGGAGGCTAGCGGACGCAATGAGCAGTTCTTC
CASSRVREASGRNEQFF
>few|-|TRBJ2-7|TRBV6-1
TGTGCCAGCAGTGAATCAGGGTGGGGCTCCTACGAGCAGTACTTC
CASSESGWGSYEQYF
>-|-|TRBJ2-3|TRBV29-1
TGCAGCGTTGCGAAGGAGGCAGATACGCAGTATTTT
CSVAKEADTQYF
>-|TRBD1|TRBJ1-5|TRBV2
TGTGCCAGCAGAGGGACAGGGGGCGTGGGTCAGCCCCAGCATTTT
CASRGTGGVGQPQHF